This T cell receptor beta chain emerged from a study of T cells expressing NK-cell markers. A word on this clonotype: As yet, its antigen is unknown.

Whole-study findings and limits: In five to seven donors, dominant CD3+CD56+NKG2C+ clonotypes ranked among the top 10 CD8+ clonotypes.

CDR1 and CDR2 (germline): LGHNA, YSLEER. CDR3 length: 17 amino acids. TCR beta libraries carry UMIs added by 5'RACE template switching. TCRdb reprocessed the 5' RACE reads and reports one entry per CDR3 protein, with no DNA. The repertoire table contains fewer than 300,000 distinct CDR3 sequences. The chain links TRBV4-3 to TRBJ2-5; the D call from TCRdb, TRBD2, cannot be confirmed without DNA. Sequencing was carried out using blood T cells: a sorted CD56 or NKG2C T cell subset, CD4+ or CD8+ T cells, or bulk PBMC T cells (not recorded which). The source of this sequence is a woman aged 18-70 years in good health. The CDR3: CASSQEGGSGGQETQYF.